The 2 T cell receptor beta chains presented below share a single source sample, sequenced in a study of T cell responses to AZD1222 COVID-19 vaccine. Only in-frame clones appear in the TCRdb table, and some are missing; sequencing was by immunoSEQ multiplex PCR. The sample consists of 65,000 to 80,000 clones, 70% to 90% of them appearing once. The sequencing here drew on peripheral blood, taken 28 days after the second dose of the MenACWY control vaccine. These receptors were obtained from an adult who received the MenACWY meningococcal vaccine as a control.

The V gene is TRBV7-3, the J gene TRBJ2-3, with D tentatively TRBD2 (5 bases). Trimming cost V 1 base and J 6 bases, with 14 bases left between them. The CDR3 contains 15 residues. In germline, CDR1 is SGHTA, CDR2 FQGTGA. CDR3 protein: CASSLNGREIDTQYF. DNA of the CDR3: TGTGCCAGCAGCTTAAATGGACGGGAAATCGATACGCAGTATTTT.

CDR3 DNA sequence: TGTGCCAGCAGCGTAGACAGGAGCCATGGCTACACCTTC. Amino acid sequence: CASSVDRSHGYTF. The chain joins TRBV9 to TRBJ1-2; D may be TRBD1 (5 bases). CDR3 length equals 13 residues. V was clipped by 0 bases and J by 6 bases, with 9 bases between them. Germline CDR1 and CDR2: SGDLS and YYNGEE. Full variable domain (missing parts from reference TRBV9 and TRBJ1-2): DSGVTQTPKHLITATGQRVTLRCSPRSGDLSVYWYQQSLDQGLQFLIQYYNGEERAKGNILERFSAQQFPDLHSELNLSSLELGDSALYFCASSVDRSHGYTFGSGTRLTVV.